This T cell receptor (beta chain) appears in the sequencing data of a study of CD4+ T cells in melanoma. Study outcomes and limitations: CD8+ T cell, macrophage and B cell function reportedly correlated with neoantigen-specific CD4+ T cells.

Comment on this clone: Its antigen remains unknown.

Assay used: immunoSEQ multiplex PCR; TCRdb lists only in-frame clones, some missing. Here the sample spans over 10,000 clones, 60% to 85% being singletons. The receptor's source is a human donor with melanoma. The specimen was cells from a culture (not recorded whether cultured in vitro).

The CDR3: CASGRGAPGGELFF. CDR3 DNA: TGTGCTAGTGGTCGTGGGGCCCCGGGGGGGGAGCTGTTTTTT. The chain combines TRBV12-5 with TRBJ2-2; D might be TRBD1 or TRBD2, each matching 5 bases. Germline V gives CDR1 LGHNT, CDR2 FRNRAP. The CDR3 contains 14 residues. With 5 bases removed from V and 8 bases from J, the gap between germline ends came to 15 bases.